This T cell receptor beta chain was captured in a study of shared clonotypes between healthy human individuals. Profiled with immunoSEQ multiplex PCR; TCRdb holds only in-frame clones, not every one. The sample lists millions of clones, approximately 95% occurring once. CDR1 and CDR2 from the germline V gene are SGHRS and YFSETQ. J lost 3 bases, V lost 4 bases, and 18 bases had no gene match. This CDR3 is built from 18 residues. Sequenced input: naive CD4+ T cells from PBMCs. Indicated subset: CD45RA+ positively selected. This sequence joins TRBV5-1 and TRBJ2-7; 8 bases fit TRBD2. The receptor was derived from a man younger than 30 in good health. Some clones in this sample may be carry-over from other donors' samples. Here the CDR3 DNA reads TGCGCCAGCAGCAGAACAATCACGACGCCGGGACTAGTCTACGAGCAGTACTTC. It translates to CASSRTITTPGLVYEQYF. Using reference TRBV5-1 and TRBJ2-7 for the parts outside the CDR3, the full variable domain is KAGVTQTPRYLIKTRGQQVTLSCSPISGHRSVSWYQQTPGQGLQFLFEYFSETQRNKGNFPGRFSGRQFSNSRSEMNVSTLELGDSALYLCASSRTITTPGLVYEQYFGPGTRLTVT.